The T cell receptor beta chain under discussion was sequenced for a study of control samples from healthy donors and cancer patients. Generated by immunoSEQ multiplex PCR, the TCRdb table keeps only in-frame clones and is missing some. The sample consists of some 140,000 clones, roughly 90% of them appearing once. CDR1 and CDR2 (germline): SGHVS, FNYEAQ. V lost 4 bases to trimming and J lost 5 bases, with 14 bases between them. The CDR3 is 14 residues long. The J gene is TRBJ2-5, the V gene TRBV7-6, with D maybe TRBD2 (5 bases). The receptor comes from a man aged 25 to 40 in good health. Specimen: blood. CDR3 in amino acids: CASSSPRVGETQYF. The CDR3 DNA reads TGTGCCAGCAGCTCCCCGCGGGTCGGGGAGACCCAGTACTTC.